These 9 T cell receptor beta chains were all obtained from the same sample, sequenced in a study of Ad26.COV2.S vaccination and SARS-CoV-2 variants. Sequencing was performed with immunoSEQ multiplex PCR; in TCRdb, only in-frame clones are kept and a portion is missing. This sample has about 94,000 clones, with roughly 84% found just once. The input for sequencing was peripheral blood, taken after recovery from COVID-19. These receptors were collected from a human donor who had recovered from COVID-19.

This clone was picked up a small number of times. The V call is TRBV7-3, the J call TRBJ1-1; D is undetermined. Deletions cut 7 bases from V and 7 bases from J, with 16 bases between. This CDR3 is built from 13 residues. Germline V gene lookup returns CDR1 SGHTA and CDR2 FQGTGA. CDR3 DNA sequence: TGTGCCAGCACCCCCAGTGCAAGAATTGAAGCTTTCTTT. Translating it yields CASTPSARIEAFF.

This chain connects TRBV7-6 to TRBJ2-1, with 12 positions matching TRBD2. With 1 base clipped from V and 1 base from J, the junction kept 8 bases outside the gene matches. In germline, CDR1 is SGHVS, CDR2 FNYEAQ. The CDR3 length is 19 residues. The CDR3 here is CASSLGTSGIVRSYNEQFF. Written as DNA, the CDR3 is TGTGCCAGCAGCTTAGGGACTAGCGGGATTGTCCGTTCCTACAATGAGCAGTTCTTC.

This rearrangement joins TRBV12-2 to TRBJ2-1; TRBD1, the table's D call, was not compared with the DNA. TRBV12-2 is listed as a pseudogene. This CDR3 has 16 amino acids. The CDR3 DNA follows: TGTGCAAGTCGCTTGATGGGGCGAAGATTTTACAATGAGCAGTTCTTC. It is translated as CASRLMGRRFYNEQFF.

A few counts support this clone. This chain connects TRBV6-6 to TRBJ1-3; no firm D call. The CDR3 totals 14 residues. Germline V CDR1 and CDR2: MNHNY, SVGAGI (reference sequence). Trimming cost V 0 bases and J 3 bases, with 6 bases left between them. CDR3 DNA sequence: TGTGCCAGCAGTTACTCCGACTTTGGAAACACCATATATTTT. Residues: CASSYSDFGNTIYF.

The gene calls are TRBV11-3 and TRBJ2-2; no clear D. The CDR3 is made up of 16 amino acids. CDR1 SGHNT and CDR2 YENEEA come from the germline V gene. The V and J ends lost 2 bases and 0 bases respectively, with 10 bases between them. For the CDR3, the DNA is TGTGCCAGCAGCTTATTCGGTTCAACGAACACCGGGGAGCTGTTTTTT. Encoded protein: CASSLFGSTNTGELFF.

This clone turned up a few times. This sequence joins TRBV27 and TRBJ2-2, with 8 positions matching TRBD2. Germline assignment: CDR1 MNHEY and CDR2 SMNVEV (reference sequence). The V segment lost 6 bases and the J segment 5 bases; nucleotides outside the gene matches: 14. This CDR3 contains 17 residues. CDR3 region: CASRITGTRRVTGELFF. Here the CDR3 DNA reads TGTGCCAGCAGAATAACCGGGACTAGGAGAGTTACCGGGGAGCTGTTTTTT.

V usage is TRBV12-5 and J usage is TRBJ2-3; 8 bases agree with TRBD2. V dropped 2 bases and J dropped 2; count of bases not matched to a gene: 12. This CDR3 region has 18 residues. Germline lookup yields CDR1 LGHNT and CDR2 FRNRAP. CDR3 protein: CASGLIGDGRANTDTQYF. For the CDR3, the DNA is TGTGCTAGTGGTTTGATTGGGGACGGGAGGGCAAACACAGATACGCAGTATTTT. Together with reference TRBV12-5 and TRBJ2-3, the CDR3 gives the full variable domain: DARVTQTPRHKVTEMGQEVTMRCQPILGHNTVFWYRQTMMQGLELLAYFRNRAPLDDSGMPKDRFSAEMPDATLATLKIQPSEPRDSAVYFCASGLIGDGRANTDTQYFGPGTRLTVL.

The chain combines TRBV3-1 (or the pseudogene TRBV3-2) with TRBJ1-4; TRBD1 agrees at 8 bases. This CDR3 spans 17 amino acids. V gave up 4 bases and J gave up 0 bases; unmatched junction bases: 7. CDR1 is LGHDT, CDR2 YNNKEL, per germline (reference sequence). CDR3 sequence: CASSLRQGLATNEKLFF. The CDR3 DNA reads as TGTGCCAGCAGCCTAAGACAGGGGCTGGCAACTAATGAAAAACTGTTTTTT.

The table lists this clone with a count of one. The chain employs TRBV29-1 and TRBJ2-5, with a possible D match to TRBD2 (5 bases). The CDR3 is made up of 13 amino acids. The germline V gene has CDR1 SQVTM and CDR2 ANQGSEA. With 7 bases removed from V and 5 bases from J, the gap between germline ends came to 17 bases. CDR3 loop: CSGLGLASETQYF. CDR3 in DNA: TGCAGCGGCCTCGGCCTAGCTTCCGAGACCCAGTACTTC.